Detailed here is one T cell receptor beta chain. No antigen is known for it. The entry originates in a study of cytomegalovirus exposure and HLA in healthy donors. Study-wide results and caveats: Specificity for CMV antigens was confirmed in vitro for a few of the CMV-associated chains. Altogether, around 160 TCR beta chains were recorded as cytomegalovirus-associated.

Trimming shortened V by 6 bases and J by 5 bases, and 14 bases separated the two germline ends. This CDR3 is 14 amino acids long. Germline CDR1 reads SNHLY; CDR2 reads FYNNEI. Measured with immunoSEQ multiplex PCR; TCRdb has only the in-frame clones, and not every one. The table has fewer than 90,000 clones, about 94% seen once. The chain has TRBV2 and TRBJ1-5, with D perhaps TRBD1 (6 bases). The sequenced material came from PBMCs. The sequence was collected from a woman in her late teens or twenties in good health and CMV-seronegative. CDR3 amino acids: CASSPSGVDQPQHF. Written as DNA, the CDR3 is TGTGCCAGCAGCCCTTCAGGGGTAGATCAGCCCCAGCATTTT.